This T cell receptor beta chain was recorded in a study of graft-versus-host responses after intestinal transplantation. On the study more broadly: Recipients received multivisceral, liver-intestinal, or isolated intestinal transplants. Broader study findings: Circulating GvH clones peaking coincided with falling HvG clones soon after transplant.

The CDR3 totals 17 residues. V shed 1 base and J 5 bases; nucleotides not matched to a gene: 12. CDR1 is MNHEY and CDR2 is SMNVEV in the germline V gene (reference sequence). A word on this clone: Antigen: not known.

The assay was immunoSEQ multiplex PCR, and TCRdb's table has in-frame clones only and misses some. Of about 23,000 clones in the sample, 90% were seen once. The chain uses TRBV27 and TRBJ1-1, with 8 bases aligning to TRBD1. The TCR comes from a human patient who received an intestinal transplant, so some T cells may come from the graft donor. The sample here was PBMCs, taken approximately 38 days after intestinal transplant. CDR3 bases: TGTGCCAGCAGTTTATTGGCAGGGGGCGCGAAGAATACTGAAGCTTTCTTT. Its translation: CASSLLAGGAKNTEAFF.